Described below is a single TCR beta chain sequence and its context. Its antigen is undetermined. This entry is derived from a study of T cells expressing NK-cell markers. Study context: The authors sequenced eight donors, of whom seven were HCMV-seropositive and one was seronegative. General study findings and limits: In about six donors, dominant CD3+CD56+NKG2C+ clones formed roughly 1.0-7.5% of CD8+ cells.

The CDR3 has 15 residues. The germline CDR1 and CDR2 sequences are SGHTA and FQGTGA. No DNA is given; TCRdb re-called the 5' RACE reads and lists each CDR3 protein once. The ten top clones account for 3% to 4.5%, within a sample of 500,000 to 700,000 distinct CDR3 sequences. The sequencing sample was made of blood T cells: a sorted CD56 or NKG2C T cell subset, CD4+ or CD8+ T cells, or bulk PBMC T cells (not recorded which). The rearrangement uses TRBV7-3 and TRBJ2-2; the TRBD1 assignment by TCRdb is unverifiable without DNA. The source is a man aged 18 to 30 in good health. CDR3 region: CASSPYTGGTGELFF.